This T cell receptor (beta chain) was recovered during a study of T cells expressing NK-cell markers. Overall study context: Each TCR beta repertoire originated in sorted T cells that were CD3+CD56+NKG2C+, CD3+CD56+NKG2C- or CD3+CD56-NKG2C+. Study results and caveats: The leading position in the CD3+CD56-NKG2C+ fraction of a handful of donors also went to these clonotypes. A range of about 1.0-7.5% of CD8+ T cells consisted of dominant NKG2C+ clonotypes in several donors.

As for this clonotype: As yet, its antigen is unknown.

CDR1 and CDR2 (germline): MNHEY, SVGAGI. The CDR3 loop spans 14 amino acids. The authors generated TCR beta cDNA through 5'RACE template switching with UMIs. TCRdb re-called the 5' RACE reads, yielding one record per CDR3 amino acid sequence without DNA. The listing contains 90,000 to 130,000 distinct CDR3 sequences. The receptor was isolated from a woman between 18 and 75 years old in good health. The sample comprised blood T cells: a sorted CD56 or NKG2C T cell subset, CD4+ or CD8+ T cells, or bulk PBMC T cells (not recorded which). The J gene is TRBJ2-5, the V gene TRBV6-5; the TRBD2 assignment by TCRdb is unverifiable without DNA. The CDR3: CASSYSGGAETQYF.